This T cell receptor beta chain emerged from a study of patients and donors after allogeneic stem cell transplantation. TCRdb independently ran MiXCR on the RT-PCR reads; one entry per CDR3 protein. The sample lists a few hundred thousand distinct CDR3 sequences; around 40% were seen once. This TCR was sampled from a human donor who was either an allogeneic HSCT recipient or a stem cell or donor lymphocyte infusion donor (not recorded which). It is not recorded whose cells these are; they may come from a transplant donor. The sample consisted of blood, either unsorted or a sorted T cell fraction (not recorded which).

The CDR3 DNA follows: TGCGCCAGCAGCCAAGGGGTGGTGAAACCCCTCCACTTT. It encodes CASSQGVVKPLHF. This chain uses TRBV4-1 with TRBJ1-6; no definite D call. The CDR3 covers 13 residues. CDR1 and CDR2 from the germline V gene are MGHRA and YSYEKL. Trimming took off 1 base at V and 12 bases at J, with 10 bases between the two ends.